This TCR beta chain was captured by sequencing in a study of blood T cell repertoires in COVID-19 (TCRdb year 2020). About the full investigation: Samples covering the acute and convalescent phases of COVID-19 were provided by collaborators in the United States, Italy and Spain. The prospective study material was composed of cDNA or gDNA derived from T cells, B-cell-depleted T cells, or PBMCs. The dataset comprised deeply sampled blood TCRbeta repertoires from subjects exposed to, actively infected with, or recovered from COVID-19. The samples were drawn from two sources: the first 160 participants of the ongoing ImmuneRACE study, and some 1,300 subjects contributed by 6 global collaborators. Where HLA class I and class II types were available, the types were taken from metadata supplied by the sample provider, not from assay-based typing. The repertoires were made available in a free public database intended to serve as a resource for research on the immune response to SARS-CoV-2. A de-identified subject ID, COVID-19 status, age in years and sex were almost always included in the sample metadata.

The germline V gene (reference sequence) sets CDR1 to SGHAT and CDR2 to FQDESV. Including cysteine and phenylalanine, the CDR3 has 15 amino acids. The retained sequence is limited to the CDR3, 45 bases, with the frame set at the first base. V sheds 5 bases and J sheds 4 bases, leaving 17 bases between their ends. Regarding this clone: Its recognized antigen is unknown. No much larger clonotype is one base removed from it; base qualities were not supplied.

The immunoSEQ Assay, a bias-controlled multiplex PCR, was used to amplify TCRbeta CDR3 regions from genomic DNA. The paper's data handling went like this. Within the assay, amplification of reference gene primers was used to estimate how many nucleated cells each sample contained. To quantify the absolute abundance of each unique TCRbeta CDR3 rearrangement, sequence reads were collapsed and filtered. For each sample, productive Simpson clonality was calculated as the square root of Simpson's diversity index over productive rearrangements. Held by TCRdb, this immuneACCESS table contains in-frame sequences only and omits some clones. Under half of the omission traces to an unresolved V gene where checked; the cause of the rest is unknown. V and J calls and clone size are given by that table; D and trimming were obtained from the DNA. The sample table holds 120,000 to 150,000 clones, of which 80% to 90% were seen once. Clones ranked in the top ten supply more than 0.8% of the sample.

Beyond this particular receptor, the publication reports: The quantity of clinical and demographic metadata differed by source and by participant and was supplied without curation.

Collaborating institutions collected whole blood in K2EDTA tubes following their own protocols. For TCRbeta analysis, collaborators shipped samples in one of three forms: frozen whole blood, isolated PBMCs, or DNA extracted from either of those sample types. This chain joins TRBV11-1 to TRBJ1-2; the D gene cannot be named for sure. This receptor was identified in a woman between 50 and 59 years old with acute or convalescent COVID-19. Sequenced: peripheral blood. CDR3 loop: CASSLGRAEGYGYTF. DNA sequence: TGTGCCAGCAGCCTGGGGAGGGCAGAAGGCTATGGCTACACCTTC.